This T cell receptor beta chain was obtained from a study of spatial heterogeneity in lung cancer. TCRdb re-called the 5' RACE reads with MiXCR, one entry per CDR3 protein. The data show about 52,000 distinct CDR3 sequences, with around 7.7% seen just once and roughly 37% held by the top ten. This clonotype was observed a handful of times. Indicated time point: blood at routine non-recurrence follow-up after resection. Whole RNA, isolated from tumor, nontumor lung or frozen PBMC, was sequenced without prior sorting. V was pared by 4 bases and J by 3 bases, with 18 bases of the junction left unmatched. The CDR3 sequence is 19 residues long. In germline, CDR1 is SGHTA, CDR2 FQGNSA.

The rearrangement links TRBV7-2 to TRBJ1-2, with 9 bases matching TRBD1. The sequence was collected from a female donor with early-stage non-small cell lung cancer. This material consisted of PBMCs, taken at follow-up. CDR3 nucleotide sequence: TGTGCCAGCAGCTACAAACTGTCCGGGACAGGGAGCTATTACTATGGCTACACCTTC. Protein product: CASSYKLSGTGSYYYGYTF.